These 6 T cell receptor beta chains share one sample of origin, sequenced in a study of T cell repertoires in cytomegalovirus infection. TCRdb reprocessed the reads via MiXCR and lists one record per CDR3 protein. The profile shows hundreds of thousands of distinct CDR3 sequences, 35% to 40% of them singletons. The sequencing input was PBMCs. These receptors all stem from a human donor in good health (CMV status not recorded). Some clones in this sample may be carry-over from other donors' samples.

The genes are TRBV12-3 or TRBV12-4 and TRBJ1-2; a possible D gene is TRBD1 (5 bases). V was cut by 2 bases and J by 4 bases, with 14 bases left in between. The CDR3 sequence is 15 residues long. The CDR3 spells CASSLSGPGLYGYTF. CDR3 DNA sequence: TGTGCCAGCAGTTTATCCGGCCCGGGACTCTATGGCTACACCTTC.

The chain links TRBV7-2 to TRBJ1-6, with TRBD1 matching over 8 bases. The V gene end was trimmed by 1 base and the J gene end by 11 bases; junction bases not matched to a gene: 10. CDR1 and CDR2 from the germline V gene are SGHTA and FQGNSA. This CDR3 is built from 16 residues. CDR3 DNA sequence: TGTGCCAGCAGCTTAGTGGGCGTACAGGGGGTTGCACCCCTCCACTTT. As protein: CASSLVGVQGVAPLHF. The whole variable domain, filled in from reference TRBV7-2 and TRBJ1-6, reads GAGVSQSPSNKVTEKGKDVELRCDPISGHTALYWYRQSLGQGLEFLIYFQGNSAPDKSGLPSDRFSAERTGGSVSTLTIQRTQQEDSAVYLCASSLVGVQGVAPLHFGNGTRLTVT.

The V and J genes are TRBV7-2 and TRBJ2-7; D remains unclear. The germline V and J ends were trimmed by 1 base and 5 bases, with 18 bases remaining between them. CDR3 length equals 16 residues. The V gene's germline CDR1 is SGHTA and CDR2 FQGNSA. This chain's CDR3 is CASSLGRILSPDEQYF. DNA for the CDR3: TGTGCCAGCAGCTTAGGAAGGATCCTCAGCCCCGACGAGCAGTACTTC.

This clonotype was observed many times. This rearrangement joins TRBV12-3 or TRBV12-4 to TRBJ1-1, with a possible D match to TRBD1 (6 bases). Trimming stripped 8 bases from V and 4 bases from J, with 23 bases between. The CDR3 loop spans 16 amino acids. The CDR3 protein is CASGPIWGGEGTEAFF. The CDR3 DNA follows: TGTGCCAGCGGCCCCATTTGGGGGGGCGAGGGCACTGAAGCTTTCTTT.

This clonotype was detected only a few times. This sequence joins TRBV6-6 and TRBJ2-3; 11 bases are a match to TRBD2. The CDR3 totals 17 residues. Unmatched junction bases numbered 10, after V lost 5 bases and J lost 3 bases. Per the germline V gene, CDR1 is MNHNY and CDR2 is SVGAGI (reference sequence). The CDR3 region is CASSGGLTSGRTDTQYF. Here the CDR3 DNA reads TGTGCCAGCAGTGGGGGGCTTACTAGCGGGAGAACAGATACGCAGTATTTT.

This chain links TRBV2 with TRBJ2-7; TRBD1 agrees at 9 bases. The ends lost 6 bases at V and 5 bases at J; junction bases unmatched: 17. CDR1 and CDR2 from the germline V gene are SNHLY and FYNNEI. The CDR3 contains 17 residues. CDR3 loop: CASSEQSPRDRVDEQYF. DNA for the CDR3: TGTGCCAGCAGCGAACAATCTCCCCGGGACAGGGTCGACGAGCAGTACTTC. Complete variable domain (other parts from reference TRBV2 and TRBJ2-7): EPEVTQTPSHQVTQMGQEVILRCVPISNHLYFYWYRQILGQKVEFLVSFYNNEISEKSEIFDDQFSVERPDGSNFTLKIRSTKLEDSAMYFCASSEQSPRDRVDEQYFGPGTRLTVT.